This T cell receptor (beta chain) came from a study of T cell responses to AZD1222 COVID-19 vaccine. Comments on this clone: Its antigen is not identified.

TCRdb's copy holds only in-frame clones and misses some; the assay was immunoSEQ multiplex PCR. Seen here are approximately 130,000 clones, 92% observed once, and the top ten hold 0.9% to 1.2%. Study-level points and caveats: Repertoire collection took place solely once the T cell response had peaked.

The TCR sequence derives from an adult in good health. The specimen comprised peripheral blood, sampled on day 0 of AZD1222 vaccination.

The CDR3 DNA is TGTGCCATCAGTGAGTCGGGTAACACTGGGACAGGGGGAAGGTACGAGCAGTACTTC. It translates to CAISESGNTGTGGRYEQYF. The chain combines TRBV10-3 with TRBJ2-7; 11 positions agree with TRBD1. V gave up 0 bases and J gave up 4 bases; unmatched junction bases: 14. Germline CDR1 ENHRY, CDR2 SYGVKD. CDR3 size: 19 residues.